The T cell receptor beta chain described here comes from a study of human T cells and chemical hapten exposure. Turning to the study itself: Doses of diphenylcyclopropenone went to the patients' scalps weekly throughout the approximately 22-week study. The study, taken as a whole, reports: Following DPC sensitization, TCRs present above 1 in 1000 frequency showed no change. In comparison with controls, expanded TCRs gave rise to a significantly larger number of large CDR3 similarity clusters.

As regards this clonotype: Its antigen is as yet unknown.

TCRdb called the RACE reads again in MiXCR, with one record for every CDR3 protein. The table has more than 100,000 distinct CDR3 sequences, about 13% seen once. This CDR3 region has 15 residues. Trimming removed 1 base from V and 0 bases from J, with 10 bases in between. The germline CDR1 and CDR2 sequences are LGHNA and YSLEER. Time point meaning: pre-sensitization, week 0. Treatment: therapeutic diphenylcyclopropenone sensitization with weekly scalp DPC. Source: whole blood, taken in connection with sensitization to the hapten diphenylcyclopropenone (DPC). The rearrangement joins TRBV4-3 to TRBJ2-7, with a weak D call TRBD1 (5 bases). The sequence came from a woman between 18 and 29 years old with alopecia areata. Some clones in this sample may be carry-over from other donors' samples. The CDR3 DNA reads TGCGCCAGCAGCCAAGGAAGGGGATACTCCTACGAGCAGTACTTC. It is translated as CASSQGRGYSYEQYF.